This T cell receptor beta chain was observed in a study of CD8 T cells in ankylosing spondylitis. Library preparation for TCR beta used quantitative 5'-RACE with molecular barcodes. TCRdb redid the calling of the 5' RACE reads with MiXCR, one entry per CDR3 protein. The data contain around 770,000 distinct CDR3 sequences, roughly 12% of them singletons. General study findings and limits: Past research had described some motif variants in reactive arthritis synovial fluid and blood. Blood from ankylosing spondylitis patients appeared to carry a characteristic roughly eight-variant TCR beta motif. Disease-linked clones reportedly showed significant enrichment in matched ankylosing spondylitis synovial fluid.

In regard to this clonotype: The antigen is not known.

This CDR3 spans 14 amino acids. Trimming removed 3 bases from V and 5 bases from J, with 14 bases in between. CDR1 and CDR2 from the germline V gene are DFQATT and SNEGSKA (reference sequence). The origin of this receptor is a male donor with ankylosing spondylitis. The sequencing sample was made of blood, either unsorted or a sorted T cell fraction (not recorded which). J is TRBJ1-5 and V is TRBV20-1; D remains ambiguous. CDR3 region: CSASVPGPDQPQHF. In DNA form, the CDR3 reads TGCAGTGCTAGCGTACCAGGACCTGATCAGCCCCAGCATTTT.